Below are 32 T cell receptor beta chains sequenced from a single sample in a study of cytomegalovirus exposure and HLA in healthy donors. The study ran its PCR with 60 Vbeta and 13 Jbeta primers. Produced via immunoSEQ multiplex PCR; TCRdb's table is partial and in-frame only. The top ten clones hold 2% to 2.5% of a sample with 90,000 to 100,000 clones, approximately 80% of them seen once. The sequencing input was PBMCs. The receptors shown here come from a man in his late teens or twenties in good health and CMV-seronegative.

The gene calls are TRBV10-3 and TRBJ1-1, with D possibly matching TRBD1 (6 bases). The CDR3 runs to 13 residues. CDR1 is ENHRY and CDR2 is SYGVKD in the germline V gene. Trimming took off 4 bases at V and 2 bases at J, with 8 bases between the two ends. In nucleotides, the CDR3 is TGTGCCATCAGTGGGACAGCCAACACTGAAGCTTTCTTT. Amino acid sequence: CAISGTANTEAFF.

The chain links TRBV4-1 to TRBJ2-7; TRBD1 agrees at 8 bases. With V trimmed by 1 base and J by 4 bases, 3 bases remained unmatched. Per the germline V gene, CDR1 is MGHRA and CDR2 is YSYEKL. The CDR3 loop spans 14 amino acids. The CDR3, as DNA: TGCGCCAGCAGCCAAGGGACAGGGAGGTACGAGCAGTACTTC. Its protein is CASSQGTGRYEQYF.

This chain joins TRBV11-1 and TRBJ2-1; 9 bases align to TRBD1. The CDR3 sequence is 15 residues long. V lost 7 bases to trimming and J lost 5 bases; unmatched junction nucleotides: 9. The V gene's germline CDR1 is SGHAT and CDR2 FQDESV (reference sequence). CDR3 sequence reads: CASIGTGGGNNEQFF. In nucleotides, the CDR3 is TGTGCCAGCATCGGTACAGGGGGCGGAAACAATGAGCAGTTCTTC.

The CDR3: CASSSRGGIRDTQYF. The CDR3 bases are TGTGCCAGCAGTTCCCGAGGGGGTATAAGGGATACGCAGTATTTT. The genes are TRBV27 and TRBJ2-3; TRBD1 might be the D (6 bases). V was trimmed by 4 bases and J by 6 bases, leaving 17 bases between them. Germline values: CDR1 MNHEY, CDR2 SMNVEV (reference sequence). This CDR3 comprises 15 residues.

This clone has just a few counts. The CDR3 sequence: CASRRGIAGNTIYF. CDR3 sequence (DNA): TGTGCCAGCAGGAGGGGGATCGCTGGAAACACCATATATTTT. The chain has TRBV6-5 and TRBJ1-3, with TRBD1 as a possible D gene (6 bases). The germline gives CDR1 MNHEY, CDR2 SVGAGI. V lost 6 bases to trimming and J lost 2 bases, with 11 bases between them. There are 14 residues in the CDR3.

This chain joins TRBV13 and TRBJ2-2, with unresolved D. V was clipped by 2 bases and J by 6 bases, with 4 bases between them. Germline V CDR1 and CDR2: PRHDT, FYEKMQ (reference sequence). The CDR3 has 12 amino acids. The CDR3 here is CASSLRAGELFF. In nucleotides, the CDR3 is TGTGCCAGCAGCTTACGGGCCGGGGAGCTGTTTTTT.

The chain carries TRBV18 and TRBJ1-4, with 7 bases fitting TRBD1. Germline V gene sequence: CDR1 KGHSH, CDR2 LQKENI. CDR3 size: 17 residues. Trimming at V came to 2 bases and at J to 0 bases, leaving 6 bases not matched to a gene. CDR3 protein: CASSPRGPGATNEKLFF. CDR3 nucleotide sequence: TGTGCCAGCTCACCAAGGGGGCCGGGTGCAACTAATGAAAAACTGTTTTTT.

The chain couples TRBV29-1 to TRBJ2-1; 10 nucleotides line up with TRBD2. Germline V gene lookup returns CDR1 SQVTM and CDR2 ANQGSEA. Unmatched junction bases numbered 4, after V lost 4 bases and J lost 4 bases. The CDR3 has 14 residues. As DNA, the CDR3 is TGCAGCGTTGTATTTAGCGGGGGGTACAATGAGCAGTTCTTC. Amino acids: CSVVFSGGYNEQFF.

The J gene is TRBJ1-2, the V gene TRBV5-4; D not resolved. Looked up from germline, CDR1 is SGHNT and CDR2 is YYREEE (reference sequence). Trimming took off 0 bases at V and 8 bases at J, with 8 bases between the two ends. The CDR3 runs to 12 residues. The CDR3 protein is CASSLDERGYTF. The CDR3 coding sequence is TGTGCCAGCAGCTTGGACGAGAGGGGCTACACCTTC. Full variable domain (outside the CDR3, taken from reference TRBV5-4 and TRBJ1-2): ETGVTQSPTHLIKTRGQQVTLRCSSQSGHNTVSWYQQALGQGPQFIFQYYREEENGRGNFPPRFSGLQFPNYSSELNVNALELDDSALYLCASSLDERGYTFGSGTRLTVV.

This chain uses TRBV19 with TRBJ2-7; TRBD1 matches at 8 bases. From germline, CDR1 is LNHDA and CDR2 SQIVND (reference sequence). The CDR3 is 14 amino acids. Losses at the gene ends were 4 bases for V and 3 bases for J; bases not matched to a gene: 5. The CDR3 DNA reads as TGTGCCAGTAGTACAGGGACAGGAGGCTACGAGCAGTACTTC. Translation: CASSTGTGGYEQYF.

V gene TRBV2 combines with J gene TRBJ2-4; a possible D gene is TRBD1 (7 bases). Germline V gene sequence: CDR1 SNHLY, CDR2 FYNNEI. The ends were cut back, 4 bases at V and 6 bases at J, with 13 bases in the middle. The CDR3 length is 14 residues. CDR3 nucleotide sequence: TGTGCCAGCAGTGGGAACAGGGGAGGAAACATTCAGTACTTC. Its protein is CASSGNRGGNIQYF.

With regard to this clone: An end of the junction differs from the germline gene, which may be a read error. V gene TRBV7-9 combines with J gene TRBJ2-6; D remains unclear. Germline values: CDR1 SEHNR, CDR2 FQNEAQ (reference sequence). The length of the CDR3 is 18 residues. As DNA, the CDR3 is TGTTCCAGCAGCACGACGGGTTTCACGCTCTCTGGGGCCAACGTCCTGACTTTC. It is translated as CSSSTTGFTLSGANVLTF. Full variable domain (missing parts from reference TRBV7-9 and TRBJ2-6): DTGVSQNPRHKITKRGQNVTFRCDPISEHNRLYWYRQTLGQGPEFLTYFQNEAQLEKSRLLSDRFSAERPKGSFSTLEIQRTEQGDSAMYLCSSSTTGFTLSGANVLTFGAGSRLTVL.

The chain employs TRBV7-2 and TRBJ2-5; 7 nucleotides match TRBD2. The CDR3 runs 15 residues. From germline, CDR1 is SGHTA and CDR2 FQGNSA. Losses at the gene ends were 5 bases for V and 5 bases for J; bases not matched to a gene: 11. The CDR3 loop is CASSASGTKLETQYF. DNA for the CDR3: TGTGCCAGCAGCGCCTCCGGGACTAAGCTGGAGACCCAGTACTTC.

Here the CDR3 reads CASTFSPGGADTQYF. In DNA, the CDR3 is TGTGCCAGTACCTTCTCACCCGGGGGGGCGGATACGCAGTATTTT. The chain joins TRBV19 to TRBJ2-3, with TRBD2 matching 8 bases. The length of the CDR3 is 15 residues. The J segment lost 6 bases and the V segment lost 7 bases, leaving 12 bases of the junction unmatched. CDR1 and CDR2 from the germline V gene are LNHDA and SQIVND (reference sequence).

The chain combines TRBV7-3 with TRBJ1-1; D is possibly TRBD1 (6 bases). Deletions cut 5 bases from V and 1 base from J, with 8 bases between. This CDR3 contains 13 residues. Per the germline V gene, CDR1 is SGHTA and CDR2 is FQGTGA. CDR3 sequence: CASSTDRNTEAFF. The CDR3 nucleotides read TGTGCCAGCAGCACGGACAGGAACACTGAAGCTTTCTTT.

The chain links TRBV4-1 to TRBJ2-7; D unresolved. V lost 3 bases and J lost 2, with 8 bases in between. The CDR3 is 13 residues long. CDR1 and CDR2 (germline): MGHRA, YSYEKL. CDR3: CASSHQQAYEQYF. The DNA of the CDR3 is TGCGCCAGCAGCCATCAACAAGCCTACGAGCAGTACTTC.

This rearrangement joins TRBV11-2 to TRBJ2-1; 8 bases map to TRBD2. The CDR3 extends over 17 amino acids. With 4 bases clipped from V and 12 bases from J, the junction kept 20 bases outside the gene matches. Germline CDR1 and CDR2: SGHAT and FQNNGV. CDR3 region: CASSSALGSGGGTGQFF. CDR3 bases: TGTGCCAGCAGCTCCGCACTGGGGAGCGGGGGAGGCACGGGGCAGTTCTTC.

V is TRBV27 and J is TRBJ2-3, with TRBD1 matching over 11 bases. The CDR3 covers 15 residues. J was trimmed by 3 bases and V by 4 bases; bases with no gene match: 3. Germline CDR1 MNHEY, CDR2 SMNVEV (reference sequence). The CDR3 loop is CASSSRDRGTDTQYF. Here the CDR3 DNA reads TGTGCCAGCAGTTCTCGGGACAGGGGGACAGATACGCAGTATTTT.

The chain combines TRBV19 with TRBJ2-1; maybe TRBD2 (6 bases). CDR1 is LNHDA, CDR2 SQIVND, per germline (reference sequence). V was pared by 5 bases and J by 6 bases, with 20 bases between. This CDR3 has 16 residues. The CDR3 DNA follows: TGTGCCAGTAGTGACCACAGAGGGTCGGAGGGCAATGAGCAGTTCTTC. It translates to CASSDHRGSEGNEQFF.

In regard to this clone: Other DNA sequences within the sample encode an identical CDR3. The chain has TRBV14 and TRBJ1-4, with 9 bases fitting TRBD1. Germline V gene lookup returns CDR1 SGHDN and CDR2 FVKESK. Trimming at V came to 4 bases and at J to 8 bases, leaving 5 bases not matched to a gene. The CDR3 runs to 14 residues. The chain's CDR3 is CASSPGTGNEKLFF. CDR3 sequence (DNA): TGTGCCAGCAGCCCCGGGACAGGGAACGAAAAACTGTTTTTT.

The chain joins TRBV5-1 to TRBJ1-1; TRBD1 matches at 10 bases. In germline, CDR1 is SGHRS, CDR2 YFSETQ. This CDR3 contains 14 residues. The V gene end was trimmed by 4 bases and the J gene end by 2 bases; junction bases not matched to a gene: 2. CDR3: CASSRDRGNTEAFF. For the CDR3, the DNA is TGCGCCAGCAGCCGGGACAGGGGAAACACTGAAGCTTTCTTT.

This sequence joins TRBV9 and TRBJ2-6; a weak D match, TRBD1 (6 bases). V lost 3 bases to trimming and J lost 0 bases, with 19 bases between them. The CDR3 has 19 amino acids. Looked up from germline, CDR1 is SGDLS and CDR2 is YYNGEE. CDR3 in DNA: TGTGCCAGCAGCGCTAAGAAGGGACAAACTACCTCTGGGGCCAACGTCCTGACTTTC. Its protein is CASSAKKGQTTSGANVLTF.

The CDR3: CASSLQTKGAGGQPQHF. DNA of the CDR3: TGTGCCAGCAGCTTACAGACGAAAGGGGCTGGAGGGCAGCCCCAGCATTTT. The chain carries TRBV7-6 and TRBJ1-5; a possible D gene is TRBD1 (5 bases). Per the germline V gene, CDR1 is SGHVS and CDR2 is FNYEAQ. There are 17 residues in the CDR3. The V and J ends lost 2 bases and 7 bases respectively, with 21 bases between them.

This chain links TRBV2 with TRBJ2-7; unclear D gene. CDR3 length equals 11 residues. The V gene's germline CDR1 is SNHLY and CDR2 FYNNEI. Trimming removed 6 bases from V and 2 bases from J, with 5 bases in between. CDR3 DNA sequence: TGTGCCAGCAGCCCTGCCTACGAGCAGTACTTC. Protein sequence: CASSPAYEQYF.

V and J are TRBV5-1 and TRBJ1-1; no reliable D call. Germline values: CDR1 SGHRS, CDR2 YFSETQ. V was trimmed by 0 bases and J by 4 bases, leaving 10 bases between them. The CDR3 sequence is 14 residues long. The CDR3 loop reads CASSLGAGATEAFF. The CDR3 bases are TGCGCCAGCAGCTTGGGGGCGGGTGCCACTGAAGCTTTCTTT. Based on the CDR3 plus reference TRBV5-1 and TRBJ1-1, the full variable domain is KAGVTQTPRYLIKTRGQQVTLSCSPISGHRSVSWYQQTPGQGLQFLFEYFSETQRNKGNFPGRFSGRQFSNSRSEMNVSTLELGDSALYLCASSLGAGATEAFFGQGTRLTVV.

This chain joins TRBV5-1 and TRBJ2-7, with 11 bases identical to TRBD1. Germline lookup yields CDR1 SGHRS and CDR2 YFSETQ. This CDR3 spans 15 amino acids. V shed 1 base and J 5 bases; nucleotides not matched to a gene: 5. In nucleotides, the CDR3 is TGCGCCAGCAGCTTGCTGGGACAGGGGGAGAACGAGCAGTACTTC. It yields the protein CASSLLGQGENEQYF.

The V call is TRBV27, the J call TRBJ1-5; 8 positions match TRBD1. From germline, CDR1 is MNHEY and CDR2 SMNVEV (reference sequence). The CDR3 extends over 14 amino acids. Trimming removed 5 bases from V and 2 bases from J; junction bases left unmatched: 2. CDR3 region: CASSPGQGNQPQHF. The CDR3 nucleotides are TGTGCCAGCAGTCCGGGACAGGGCAATCAGCCCCAGCATTTT.

The CDR3 reads CASSTIVWGGNYGYTF. DNA of the CDR3: TGCGCCAGCAGCACGATCGTCTGGGGGGGCAACTATGGCTACACCTTC. J is TRBJ1-2 and V is TRBV5-1; TRBD1 is a possible D gene (6 bases). Germline-derived CDR1 and CDR2 are SGHRS and YFSETQ. Trimming shortened V by 4 bases and J by 2 bases, and 18 bases separated the two germline ends. The CDR3 totals 16 residues.

CDR3 DNA sequence: TGTGCCAGCAGAGGAATGTCGGGATTCTCACCCCTCCACTTT. Translation: CASRGMSGFSPLHF. V usage is TRBV2 and J usage is TRBJ1-6; D not resolved. CDR3 length equals 14 residues. V was trimmed by 6 bases and J by 10 bases, leaving 16 bases between them. Germline V gene data show CDR1 as SNHLY and CDR2 as FYNNEI.

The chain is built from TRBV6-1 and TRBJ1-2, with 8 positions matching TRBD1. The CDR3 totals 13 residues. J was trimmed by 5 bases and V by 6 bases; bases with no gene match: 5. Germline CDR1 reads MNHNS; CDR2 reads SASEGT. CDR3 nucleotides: TGTGCCAGCAGCGCCGGGACAGGTTATGGCTACACCTTC. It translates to CASSAGTGYGYTF.

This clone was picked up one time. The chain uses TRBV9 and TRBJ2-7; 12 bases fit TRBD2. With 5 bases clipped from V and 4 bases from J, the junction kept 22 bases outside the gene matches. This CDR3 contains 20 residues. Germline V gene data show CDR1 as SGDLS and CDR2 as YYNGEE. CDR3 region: CASRVTRRTSGVLTAYEQYF. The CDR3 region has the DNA TGTGCCAGCAGGGTAACAAGGAGGACTAGCGGGGTCCTTACTGCTTACGAGCAGTACTTC.

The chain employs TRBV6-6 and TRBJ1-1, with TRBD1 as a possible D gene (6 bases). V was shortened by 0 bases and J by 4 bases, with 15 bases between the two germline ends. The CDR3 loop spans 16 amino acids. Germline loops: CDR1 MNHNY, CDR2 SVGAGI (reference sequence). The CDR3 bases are TGTGCCAGCAGTTACTCTACAGGGTTTCGGGCCACTGAAGCTTTCTTT. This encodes CASSYSTGFRATEAFF.